This TCR beta chain was sequenced during a study of T cell repertoires in cytomegalovirus infection (dated by TCRdb to about 2019). General notes on the study: The HLA type of each donor mattered for the analysis, because public TCR beta signatures pointed to carriage of CMV infection along with the matching HLA type.

This clonotype was seen more than once but under ten times. Its antigen remains undetermined. No much larger clone is present one base from it, and per-base qualities are unavailable. The sequencing machine was an Illumina HiSeq 1500. The raw public reads went through TCRdb reprocessing: fastp at Q25, MiXCR clone calling, in-frame beta chains kept. A single entry per CDR3 protein holds the most common genes and DNA from its merged rows. The sample includes 100,000 to 150,000 distinct CDR3 sequences, with roughly a quarter observed a single time. The top ten constitute approximately 35% of the sample. What the work shows at the level of the full study, not this receptor alone: In both this cohort and an independent cohort of approximately 350 donors, the cumulative frequency of public TCR beta family members distinguished carriers of CMV infection plus the relevant HLA type. The ex vivo response was dominated by HLA-C-restricted CMV-specific TCR beta clonotypes, and the single most frequent clonotype in two of eight donors was supplied by these HLA-C-restricted clonotypes.

The clonotype was recovered from a human donor in good health (CMV status not recorded). Some clones in this sample may be carry-over from other donors' samples. The sample taken for sequencing was PBMCs, sequenced either directly or after in vitro stimulation (not recorded which).

Read as DNA, the sequence is TGTGCCAGCAGCAGCGGGAGTGTGTCCTACAATGAGCAGTTCTTC. It is translated as CASSSGSVSYNEQFF. In this chain, TRBV5-4 is recombined with TRBJ2-1; TRBD2 matches 8 bases in the middle. The CDR3 holds 15 amino acids from the cysteine to the phenylalanine. Kept here is only the CDR3 DNA, which spans 45 bases and is read in frame from base 1. Trimmed from V: 4 bases; trimmed from J: 1 base; junction bases lacking a gene match: 4. CDR1 SGHNT and CDR2 YYREEE were looked up in the germline V gene (reference sequence). With the rest looked up from the reference TRBV5-4 and TRBJ2-1 genes rather than sequenced, the full variable domain is ETGVTQSPTHLIKTRGQQVTLRCSSQSGHNTVSWYQQALGQGPQFIFQYYREEENGRGNFPPRFSGLQFPNYSSELNVNALELDDSALYLCASSSGSVSYNEQFFGPGTRLTVL.